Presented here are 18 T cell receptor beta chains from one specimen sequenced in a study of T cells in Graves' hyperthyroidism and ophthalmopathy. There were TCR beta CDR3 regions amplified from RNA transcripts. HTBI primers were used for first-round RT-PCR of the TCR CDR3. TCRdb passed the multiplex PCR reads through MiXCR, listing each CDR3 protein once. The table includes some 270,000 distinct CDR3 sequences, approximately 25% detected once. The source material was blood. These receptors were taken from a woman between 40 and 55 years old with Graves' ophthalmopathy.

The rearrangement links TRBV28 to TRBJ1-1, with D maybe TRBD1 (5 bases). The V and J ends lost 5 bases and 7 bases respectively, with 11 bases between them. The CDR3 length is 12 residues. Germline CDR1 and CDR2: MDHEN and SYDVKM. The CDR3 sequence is CASSRPGHEAFF. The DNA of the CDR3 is TGTGCCAGCAGTAGACCAGGACATGAAGCTTTCTTT.

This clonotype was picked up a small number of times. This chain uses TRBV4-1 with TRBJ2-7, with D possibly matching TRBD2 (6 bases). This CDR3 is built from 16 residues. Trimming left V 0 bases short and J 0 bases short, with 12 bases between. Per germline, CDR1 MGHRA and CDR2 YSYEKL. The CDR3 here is CASSQDLAESSYEQYF. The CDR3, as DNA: TGCGCCAGCAGCCAAGATTTAGCGGAGAGCTCCTACGAGCAGTACTTC.

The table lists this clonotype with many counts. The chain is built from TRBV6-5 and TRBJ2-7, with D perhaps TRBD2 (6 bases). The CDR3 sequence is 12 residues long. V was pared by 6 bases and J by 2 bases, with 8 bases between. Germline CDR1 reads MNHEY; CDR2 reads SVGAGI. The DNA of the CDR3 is TGTGCCAGCAGCGGGGGAGCCTACGAGCAGTACTTC. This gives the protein CASSGGAYEQYF.

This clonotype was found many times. This CDR3 is CATSREVGVGYTF. CDR3 DNA: TGTGCCACCAGCAGAGAAGTGGGGGTGGGCTACACCTTC. The V call is TRBV15, the J call TRBJ1-2; D perhaps matches TRBD1 (5 bases). Germline-derived CDR1 and CDR2 are LNHNV and YYDKDF (reference sequence). The V and J ends lost 0 bases and 8 bases respectively, with 10 bases between them. This CDR3 has 13 residues.

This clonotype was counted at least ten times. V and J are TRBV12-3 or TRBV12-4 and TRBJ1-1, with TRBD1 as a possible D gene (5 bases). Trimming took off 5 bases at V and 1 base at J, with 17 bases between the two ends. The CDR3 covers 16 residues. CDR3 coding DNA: TGTGCCAGCAGTCCCCCAAGGGGAAGAGGGAACACTGAAGCTTTCTTT. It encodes CASSPPRGRGNTEAFF.

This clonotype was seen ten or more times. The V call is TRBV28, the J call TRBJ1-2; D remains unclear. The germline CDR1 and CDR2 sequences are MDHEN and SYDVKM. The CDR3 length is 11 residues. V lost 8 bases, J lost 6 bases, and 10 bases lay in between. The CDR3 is CASRRVDGYTF. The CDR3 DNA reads TGTGCCAGCCGAAGGGTTGATGGCTACACCTTC.

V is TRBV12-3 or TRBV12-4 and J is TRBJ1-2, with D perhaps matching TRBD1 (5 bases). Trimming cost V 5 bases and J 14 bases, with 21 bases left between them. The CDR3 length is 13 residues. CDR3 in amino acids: CASSKHRTESTTF. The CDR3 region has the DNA TGTGCCAGCAGTAAACACAGGACGGAAAGTACGACCTTC.

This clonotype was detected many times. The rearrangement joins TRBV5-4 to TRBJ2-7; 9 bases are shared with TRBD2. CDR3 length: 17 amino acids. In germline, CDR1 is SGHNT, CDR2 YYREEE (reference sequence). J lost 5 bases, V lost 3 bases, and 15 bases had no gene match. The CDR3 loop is CASSWDPRAGGHNEQYF. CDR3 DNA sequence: TGTGCCAGCAGCTGGGACCCTAGGGCGGGAGGGCACAACGAGCAGTACTTC. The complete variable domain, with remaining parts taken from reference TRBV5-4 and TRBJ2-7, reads ETGVTQSPTHLIKTRGQQVTLRCSSQSGHNTVSWYQQALGQGPQFIFQYYREEENGRGNFPPRFSGLQFPNYSSELNVNALELDDSALYLCASSWDPRAGGHNEQYFGPGTRLTVT.

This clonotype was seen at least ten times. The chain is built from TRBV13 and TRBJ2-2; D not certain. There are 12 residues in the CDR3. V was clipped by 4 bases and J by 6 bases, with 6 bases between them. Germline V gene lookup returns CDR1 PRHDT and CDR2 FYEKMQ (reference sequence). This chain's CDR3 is CASSSPSGELFF. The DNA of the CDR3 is TGTGCCAGCAGCTCCCCCTCCGGGGAGCTGTTTTTT.

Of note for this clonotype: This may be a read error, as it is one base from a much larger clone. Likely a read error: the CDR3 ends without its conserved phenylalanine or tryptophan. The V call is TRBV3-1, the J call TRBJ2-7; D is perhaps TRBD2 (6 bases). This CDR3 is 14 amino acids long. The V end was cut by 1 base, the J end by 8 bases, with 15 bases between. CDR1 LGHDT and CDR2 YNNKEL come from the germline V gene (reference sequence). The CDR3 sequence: CASSQGSGLIKQYS. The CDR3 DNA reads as TGTGCCAGCAGCCAAGGGTCGGGACTCATCAAGCAGTACTCC.

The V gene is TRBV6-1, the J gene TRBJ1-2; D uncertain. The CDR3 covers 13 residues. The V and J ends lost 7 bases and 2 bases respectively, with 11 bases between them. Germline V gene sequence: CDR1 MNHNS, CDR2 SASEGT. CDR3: CASTPTANYGYTF. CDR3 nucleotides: TGTGCCAGCACTCCGACTGCCAACTATGGCTACACCTTC.

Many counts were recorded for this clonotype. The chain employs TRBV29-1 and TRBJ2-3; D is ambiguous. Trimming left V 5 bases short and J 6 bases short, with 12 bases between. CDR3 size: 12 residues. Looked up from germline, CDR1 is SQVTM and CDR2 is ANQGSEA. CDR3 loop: CSVSLRWDTQYF. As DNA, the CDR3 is TGCAGCGTTTCACTACGATGGGATACGCAGTATTTT.

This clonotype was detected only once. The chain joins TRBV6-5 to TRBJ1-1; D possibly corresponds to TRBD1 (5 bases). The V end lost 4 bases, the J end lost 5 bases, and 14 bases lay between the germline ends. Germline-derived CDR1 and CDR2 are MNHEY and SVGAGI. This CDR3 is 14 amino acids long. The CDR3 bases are TGTGCCAGCAGTTCTCGGGGGAGCCGGACTGAAGCTTTCTTT. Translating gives CASSSRGSRTEAFF.

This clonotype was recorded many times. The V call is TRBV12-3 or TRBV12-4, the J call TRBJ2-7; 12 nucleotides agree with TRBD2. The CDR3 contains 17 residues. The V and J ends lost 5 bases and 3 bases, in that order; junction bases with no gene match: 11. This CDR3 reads CASSLGTSGSGNYEQYF. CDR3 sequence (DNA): TGTGCCAGCAGTCTTGGGACTAGCGGGTCAGGGAACTACGAGCAGTACTTC.

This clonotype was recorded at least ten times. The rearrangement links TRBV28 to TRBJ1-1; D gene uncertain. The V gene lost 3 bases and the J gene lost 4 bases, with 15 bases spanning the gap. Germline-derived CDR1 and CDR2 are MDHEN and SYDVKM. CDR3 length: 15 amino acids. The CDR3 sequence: CASSLFGVRGTEAFF. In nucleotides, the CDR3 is TGTGCCAGCAGTTTGTTTGGCGTTAGAGGCACTGAAGCTTTCTTT. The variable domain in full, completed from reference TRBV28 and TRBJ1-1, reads DVKVTQSSRYLVKRTGEKVFLECVQDMDHENMFWYRQDPGLGLRLIYFSYDVKMKEKGDIPEGYSVSREKKERFSLILESASTNQTSMYLCASSLFGVRGTEAFFGQGTRLTVV.

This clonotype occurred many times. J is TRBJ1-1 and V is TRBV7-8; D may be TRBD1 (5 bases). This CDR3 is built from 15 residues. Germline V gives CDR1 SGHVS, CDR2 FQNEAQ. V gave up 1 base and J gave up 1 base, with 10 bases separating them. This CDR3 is CASSLDAGTNTEAFF. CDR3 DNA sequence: TGTGCCAGCAGCTTAGACGCAGGGACGAACACTGAAGCTTTCTTT.

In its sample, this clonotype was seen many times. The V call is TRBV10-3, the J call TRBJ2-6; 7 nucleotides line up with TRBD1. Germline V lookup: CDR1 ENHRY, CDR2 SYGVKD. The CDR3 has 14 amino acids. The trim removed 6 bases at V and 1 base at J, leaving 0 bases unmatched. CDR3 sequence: CAIRTGSGANVLTF. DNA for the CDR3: TGTGCCATCAGGACAGGGTCTGGGGCCAACGTCCTGACTTTC.

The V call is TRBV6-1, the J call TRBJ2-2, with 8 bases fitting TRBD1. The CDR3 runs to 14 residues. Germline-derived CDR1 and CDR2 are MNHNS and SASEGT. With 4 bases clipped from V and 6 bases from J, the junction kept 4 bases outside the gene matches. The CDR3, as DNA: TGTGCCAGCAGTGGGGACAGGAAGTCCGGGGAGCTGTTTTTT. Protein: CASSGDRKSGELFF.